This T cell receptor (beta chain) was profiled in a study of CD8 T cells in Susac syndrome. From blood CD8+ and CD4+ T cells, TCR beta sequences were generated. Diagnostic criteria for definite or probable disease, in their recently defined form, were met by the patients with Susac syndrome. Purification of the CD8+ and CD4+ T cells relied on negative isolation, and TEMRA cells underwent FACS enrichment. Reverse transcription of roughly 0.5 to 1 ug RNA used random hexamers. Coverage of TCR beta CDR3 amplification by immunoSEQ multiplex PCR extended to 54 Vbeta and 13 Jbeta. One entry per CDR3 protein, called by TCRdb with MiXCR from the immunoSEQ multiplex PCR reads. The sample contains about 100,000 distinct CDR3 sequences, about 95% of which appear only once. The sample was CD8+ T cells from PBMCs. The TCR comes from a human donor with Susac syndrome.

CDR3 region: CATSDLNGYTF. The CDR3 coding sequence is TGTGCCACCAGTGATTTGAATGGCTACACCTTC. The chain joins TRBV24-1 to TRBJ1-2; D is undetermined. V dropped 0 bases and J dropped 6 bases, with 1 base sitting between them. The CDR3 covers 11 residues. Germline values: CDR1 KGHDR, CDR2 SFDVKD.